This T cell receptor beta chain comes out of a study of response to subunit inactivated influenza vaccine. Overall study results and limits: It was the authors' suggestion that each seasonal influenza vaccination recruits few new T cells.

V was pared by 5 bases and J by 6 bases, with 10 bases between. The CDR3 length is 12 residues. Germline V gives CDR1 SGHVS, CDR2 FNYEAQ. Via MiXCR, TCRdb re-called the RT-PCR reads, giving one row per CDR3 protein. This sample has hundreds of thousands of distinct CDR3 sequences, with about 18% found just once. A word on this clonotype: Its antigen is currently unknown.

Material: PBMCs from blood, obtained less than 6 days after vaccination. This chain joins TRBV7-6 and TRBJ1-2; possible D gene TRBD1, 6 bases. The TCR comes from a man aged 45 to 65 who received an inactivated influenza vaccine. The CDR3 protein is CASSLQGHGYTF. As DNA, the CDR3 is TGTGCCAGCAGCCTACAGGGTCATGGCTACACCTTC.